The clone carrying this T cell receptor (beta chain) was detected only a few times. V lost 2 bases to trimming and J lost 1 base, with 15 bases between them. This CDR3 is built from 17 residues. From the RT-PCR reads, TCRdb called clonotypes with MiXCR, one entry per CDR3 protein. The sample records about a million distinct CDR3 sequences, approximately 18% being singletons. The source of the sample is a study of patients and donors after allogeneic stem cell transplantation. The rearrangement joins TRBV12-3 or TRBV12-4 to TRBJ1-5, with D possibly matching TRBD1 (6 bases). This sequence was found in a human donor who was either an allogeneic HSCT recipient or a stem cell or donor lymphocyte infusion donor (not recorded which). It is not recorded whose cells these are; they may come from a transplant donor. Sequenced: blood, either unsorted or a sorted T cell fraction (not recorded which). The chain's CDR3 is CASSLSGGLGSNQPQHF. DNA for the CDR3: TGTGCCAGCAGTTTATCTGGGGGCTTGGGGAGCAATCAGCCCCAGCATTTT.